These T cell receptor beta chains were read from a single sample in a study of T-cell reconstitution after alpha-beta-depleted transplantation in children. TCRdb fed the PCR reads into MiXCR, producing one record per CDR3 protein. The repertoire has approximately 240,000 distinct CDR3 sequences, approximately 9% of them found once; the top ten carry around 6.2%. The sequencing here drew on PBMCs from the stem cell graft donor, taken from the stem cell graft. Every receptor here comes from a human donor who donated a stem cell graft to a child with acute lymphoblastic leukemia. CDR3s include the opening cysteine and the closing phenylalanine or tryptophan. A D gene is named only where the DNA matches it firmly.

J: TRBJ1-3; D: NA; V: TRBV11-2; CDR3: CASSPQPVSGGAMGNTIYF
J: TRBJ1-5; D: NA; V: TRBV5-1; CDR3: CASSFWGAPNQPQHF
J: TRBJ1-2; D: NA; V: TRBV10-3; CDR3: CAISDRDTVNYGYTF
J: TRBJ2-7; D: NA; V: TRBV21-1; CDR3: CASSKTGVWEQYF
J: TRBJ1-4; D: TRBD1; V: TRBV12-3/TRBV12-4; CDR3: CASSRGQGVSTNEKLFF
J: TRBJ2-4; D: TRBD1; V: TRBV30; CDR3: CAWSVQGAFVIQYF
J: TRBJ2-2; D: NA; V: TRBV6-2/TRBV6-3; CDR3: CASSYQIAGGNTEELFF
J: TRBJ2-7; D: NA; V: TRBV6-1; CDR3: CASSPTEGAYEQYF
J: TRBJ2-2; D: TRBD1; V: TRBV29-1; CDR3: CSVPGQTYTGELFF
J: TRBJ1-2; D: NA; V: TRBV3-1; CDR3: CASSQEATACTF
J: TRBJ2-1; D: TRBD2; V: TRBV29-1; CDR3: CSVSGRGAHEQFF
J: TRBJ1-2; D: NA; V: TRBV7-8; CDR3: CASSSGATGVHYGYTF
J: TRBJ2-6; D: NA; V: TRBV7-2; CDR3: CASSRGTGTWANVLTF
J: TRBJ2-3; D: NA; V: TRBV20-1; CDR3: CSARIRETDTQYF
J: TRBJ1-5; D: NA; V: TRBV6-5; CDR3: CASSYSSGSLNQPQHF
J: TRBJ2-1; D: TRBD1; V: TRBV5-5; CDR3: CASSPPGGNNEQFF
J: TRBJ1-2; D: TRBD1; V: TRBV20-1; CDR3: CSARGQAKEDYGYTF
J: TRBJ1-2; D: NA; V: TRBV5-1; CDR3: CASSLGRDGYGYTF
J: TRBJ1-5; D: NA; V: TRBV4-3; CDR3: CASSAQPNQPQHF
J: TRBJ1-3; D: TRBD1; V: TRBV5-1; CDR3: CASRDTGVAGNTIYF
J: TRBJ2-7; D: NA; V: TRBV29-1; CDR3: CSGTDSPYEQYF
J: TRBJ2-7; D: NA; V: TRBV5-1; CDR3: CASSSPPSGYSYEQYF
J: TRBJ1-1; D: NA; V: TRBV20-1; CDR3: CSGGGHVNTEAFF
J: TRBJ1-2; D: NA; V: TRBV27; CDR3: CASKDKSGYTF
J: TRBJ1-3; D: NA; V: TRBV3-1; CDR3: CASSRNPPGNTIYF
J: TRBJ2-7; D: NA; V: TRBV18; CDR3: CATCYSEVSYEQYF
J: TRBJ1-1; D: NA; V: TRBV5-1; CDR3: CASSATDSFGTEAFF
J: TRBJ1-4; D: TRBD1; V: TRBV20-1; CDR3: CRSGTGRKLFF
J: TRBJ2-1; D: TRBD2; V: TRBV10-3; CDR3: CAIRGGGGAHNEQFF
J: TRBJ1-4; D: NA; V: TRBV6-5; CDR3: CASAGPDNEKLFF
J: TRBJ2-5; D: NA; V: TRBV20-1; CDR3: CSAPNSFRRAQETQYF
J: TRBJ2-6; D: NA; V: TRBV27; CDR3: CASSPRPLRTSGANVLTF
J: TRBJ2-5; D: NA; V: TRBV12-3/TRBV12-4; CDR3: CASSLVGPLSETQYF
J: TRBJ2-1; D: NA; V: TRBV27; CDR3: CASSRWNDEQFF
J: TRBJ2-3; D: NA; V: TRBV10-3; CDR3: CAISESGGSTDTQYF
J: TRBJ2-2; D: NA; V: TRBV20-1; CDR3: CSASNSVPGELFF
J: TRBJ2-2; D: NA; V: TRBV10-3; CDR3: CAISGGYATNTGELFF
J: TRBJ1-1; D: TRBD1; V: TRBV4-2; CDR3: CASSHLGGLGTEAFF
J: TRBJ2-7; D: NA; V: TRBV6-1; CDR3: CASSAHSQGWSYEQYF
J: TRBJ1-2; D: TRBD1; V: TRBV20-1; CDR3: CSARESGGYNGYTF
J: TRBJ1-1; D: NA; V: TRBV5-1; CDR3: CASISSYGTEAFF
J: TRBJ1-5; D: NA; V: TRBV20-1; CDR3: CSALIRANQPQHF
J: TRBJ2-2; D: NA; V: TRBV10-1; CDR3: CASSDAGALRTGELFF
J: TRBJ2-1; D: NA; V: TRBV11-1; CDR3: CASSSNRETYNEQFF
J: TRBJ1-3; D: NA; V: TRBV7-6; CDR3: CASSGSMDGNTIYF
J: TRBJ2-3; D: TRBD1; V: TRBV10-3; CDR3: CASLQPRTGAPDTQYF
J: TRBJ2-3; D: NA; V: TRBV5-1; CDR3: CASSLVGSGSTDTQYF
J: TRBJ1-1; D: NA; V: TRBV6-1; CDR3: CASSMGLEPSDTEAFF
J: TRBJ2-1; D: TRBD1; V: TRBV7-2; CDR3: CASSFGQGSYNEQFF
J: TRBJ2-7; D: NA; V: TRBV15; CDR3: CATSSPPSYEQYF
J: TRBJ1-2; D: NA; V: TRBV27; CDR3: CASSSSGERDGYTF
J: TRBJ2-3; D: NA; V: TRBV6-5; CDR3: CASSYLGGVTDTQYF
J: TRBJ2-5; D: NA; V: TRBV29-1; CDR3: CSVESGQSSQYF
J: TRBJ1-5; D: NA; V: TRBV20-1; CDR3: CSARGWGFNQPQHF
J: TRBJ1-1; D: NA; V: TRBV10-3; CDR3: CAIRTDSNTEAFF
J: TRBJ2-7; D: TRBD2; V: TRBV28; CDR3: CASSRLAGAYEQYF
J: TRBJ2-7; D: NA; V: TRBV4-1; CDR3: CASSQVSPDEQYF
J: TRBJ2-2; D: TRBD2; V: TRBV5-6; CDR3: CASSLASPAGGLVTGELFF
J: TRBJ1-2; D: TRBD1; V: TRBV29-1; CDR3: CSVGETGDYGYTF